This is a list of T cell receptor beta chains from one sample in a study of T-cell reconstitution after alpha-beta-depleted transplantation in children. TCRdb re-derived calls from the PCR reads in MiXCR, one entry per CDR3 protein. The repertoire holds some 600,000 distinct CDR3 sequences, with 16% as singletons. Sample: PBMCs from the stem cell graft donor, taken from the stem cell graft. These receptors were collected from a human donor who donated a stem cell graft to a child with acute myeloid leukemia. CDR3s include the opening cysteine and the closing phenylalanine or tryptophan. A D gene is named only where the DNA matches it firmly. Clone size appears in some rows only: once, few, many, or a class for an expanded clone.

J	D	V	size	CDR3	DNA
TRBJ2-1	.	TRBV7-9	.	CASSGGLAEQFF	TGTGCCAGCAGCGGGGGATTAGCTGAGCAGTTCTTC
TRBJ1-1	TRBD1	TRBV5-5	few	CASSLAGTETTEAFF	TGTGCCAGCAGCCTTGCGGGGACAGAGACCACTGAAGCTTTCTTT
TRBJ1-4	.	TRBV24-1	.	CATSDRDVGGEKLFF	TGTGCCACCAGTGACCGGGACGTCGGAGGTGAAAAACTGTTTTTT
TRBJ2-3	.	TRBV7-3	few	CASRSRARRGTDTQYF	TGTGCCAGCAGGTCCCGTGCTAGGAGGGGCACAGATACGCAGTATTTT
TRBJ2-1	.	TRBV20-1	many	CSAREGRHNEQFF	TGCAGTGCTAGAGAAGGAAGGCACAATGAGCAGTTCTTC
TRBJ1-1	.	TRBV7-9	.	CASSSPVGQFNTEAFF	TGTGCCAGCAGCTCTCCAGTCGGACAGTTCAACACTGAAGCTTTCTTT
TRBJ2-3	.	TRBV20-1	.	CSARDFVGPGPDTQYF	TGCAGTGCTAGAGATTTTGTCGGGCCAGGGCCAGATACGCAGTATTTT
TRBJ2-6	.	TRBV20-1	.	CSATPGGANVLTF	TGCAGTGCTACCCCGGGGGGGGCCAACGTCCTGACTTTC
TRBJ1-3	.	TRBV12-3/TRBV12-4	few	CASSPRSPENTIYF	TGTGCCAGCAGCCCGAGGTCCCCTGAAAACACCATATATTTT
TRBJ2-7	.	TRBV27	.	CASSLQVGIGYEQYF	TGTGCCAGCAGTTTACAGGTGGGGATTGGCTACGAGCAGTACTTC
TRBJ1-2	.	TRBV20-1	few	CSAHLGGMGYGYTF	TGCAGTGCTCATTTGGGAGGTATGGGCTATGGCTACACCTTC
TRBJ2-7	.	TRBV25-1	few	CASSEWAGEGVVYEQYF	TGTGCCAGCAGTGAATGGGCAGGCGAGGGGGTGGTTTACGAGCAGTACTTC
TRBJ1-1	.	TRBV27	few	CASSSPEVTEAFF	TGTGCCAGCAGTTCCCCAGAGGTGACTGAAGCTTTCTTT
TRBJ2-3	.	TRBV6-2/TRBV6-3	many	CASRQGRDTDTQYF	TGTGCCAGCAGACAGGGAAGGGACACAGATACGCAGTATTTT
TRBJ2-3	.	TRBV12-3/TRBV12-4	many	CASSTRGNTQYF	TGTGCCAGCAGTACAAGGGGAAATACGCAGTATTTT
TRBJ1-1	.	TRBV6-2/TRBV6-3	many	CASSYRAGTEAFF	TGTGCCAGTTCCTACAGGGCGGGGACTGAAGCTTTCTTT
TRBJ2-1	.	TRBV29-1	many	CSVEDYNEQFF	TGCAGCGTTGAGGATTACAATGAGCAGTTCTTC
TRBJ2-1	.	TRBV3-1	.	CAAWANNEQFF	TGTGCCGCGTGGGCGAACAATGAGCAGTTCTTC
TRBJ2-1	TRBD1	TRBV20-1	many	CSAWGQGGTYNEQFF	TGCAGTGCCTGGGGACAGGGAGGCACCTACAATGAGCAGTTCTTC
TRBJ1-2	.	TRBV5-6	few	CASSFSPGGGYTF	TGTGCCAGCAGCTTCTCCCCCGGGGGTGGCTACACCTTC
TRBJ2-5	.	TRBV20-1	many	CSGLIQKQWETQYF	TGCAGTGGTTTAATACAAAAACAATGGGAGACCCAGTACTTC
TRBJ2-5	TRBD2	TRBV28	few	CASSPNPLAGKRETQYF	TGTGCCAGCAGCCCTAACCCGCTAGCGGGTAAGCGGGAGACCCAGTACTTC
TRBJ2-2	TRBD1	TRBV20-1	.	CSARGGTGKAGELFF	TGCAGTGCTAGAGGAGGGACAGGGAAGGCCGGGGAGCTGTTTTTT
TRBJ2-3	TRBD1	TRBV5-1	many	CASSLQGASDTQYF	TGCGCCAGCAGCTTACAGGGGGCCTCAGATACGCAGTATTTT
TRBJ1-1	.	TRBV20-1	many	CSASLGGAGTEAFF	TGCAGTGCTAGCCTTGGGGGGGCGGGCACTGAAGCTTTCTTT
TRBJ1-6	.	TRBV20-1	once	CCARDSGRVKNNSPLHF	TGCTGTGCTAGAGATTCGGGCAGGGTAAAGAATAATTCACCCCTCCACTTT
TRBJ1-4	.	TRBV12-3/TRBV12-4	many	CASSYLGRLNEKLFF	TGTGCCAGCAGTTATTTGGGGAGGCTTAATGAAAAACTGTTTTTT
TRBJ1-3	.	TRBV20-1	.	CSASPGGRGNTIYF	TGCAGTGCTAGCCCGGGTGGGAGAGGAAACACCATATATTTT
TRBJ1-2	.	TRBV11-2	.	CASSSDSSNYGYTF	TGTGCCAGCAGCAGTGACAGTTCTAACTATGGCTACACCTTC
TRBJ1-2	.	TRBV7-2	.	CASRKVPEGDGYTF	TGTGCCAGCAGGAAAGTCCCCGAGGGGGATGGCTACACCTTC
TRBJ2-1	.	TRBV7-6	few	CASSRGPGPYNEQFF	TGTGCCAGCAGCAGAGGTCCGGGTCCCTACAATGAGCAGTTCTTC
TRBJ1-1	.	TRBV20-1	many	CSVRSGGNTEAFF	TGCAGTGTGCGTTCAGGTGGGAACACTGAAGCTTTCTTT
TRBJ1-6	TRBD1	TRBV20-1	many	CSAPGTELYNSPLHF	TGCAGTGCTCCCGGGACAGAACTTTATAATTCACCCCTCCACTTT
TRBJ2-3	TRBD1	TRBV7-2	.	CASSLLPGQGAEDTQYF	TGTGCCAGCAGCCTCTTGCCGGGACAGGGGGCTGAAGATACGCAGTATTTT
TRBJ1-3	.	TRBV6-1	few	CASLGPAANTIYF	TGTGCCAGCCTCGGGCCCGCAGCAAACACCATATATTTT
TRBJ1-1	.	TRBV2	few	CASSPMGGSNTEAFF	TGTGCCAGCAGCCCAATGGGGGGTTCGAACACTGAAGCTTTCTTT
TRBJ2-7	TRBD1	TRBV29-1	many	CSVRTGAYEQYF	TGCAGCGTACGGACAGGGGCCTACGAGCAGTACTTC
TRBJ2-1	.	TRBV24-1	.	CATSDLTDYNEQFF	TGTGCCACCAGTGACCTGACAGACTACAATGAGCAGTTCTTC
TRBJ2-1	TRBD1	TRBV5-1	many	CASRQGDEQFF	TGCGCCAGCAGACAGGGGGATGAGCAGTTCTTC
TRBJ1-5	.	TRBV18	.	CASSPRQGYNQPQHF	TGTGCCAGCTCACCAAGGCAGGGTTATAATCAGCCCCAGCATTTT
TRBJ2-5	TRBD2	TRBV5-5	.	CASSLSPSGGARETQYF	TGTGCCAGCAGCTTATCCCCTAGCGGGGGGGCCAGAGAGACCCAGTACTTC
TRBJ2-7	TRBD1	TRBV6-2/TRBV6-3	.	CASSYTDRGPYEQYF	TGTGCCAGCAGTTACACCGACAGGGGTCCCTACGAGCAGTACTTC
TRBJ2-1	TRBD2	TRBV12-3/TRBV12-4	many	CASSPGTTDEQFF	TGTGCCAGCAGTCCCGGGACTACGGATGAGCAGTTCTTC
TRBJ1-2	.	TRBV2	.	CASSLTGGKSGYTF	TGTGCCAGCAGTTTAACCGGGGGAAAGTCTGGCTACACCTTC
TRBJ2-1	.	TRBV12-3/TRBV12-4	.	CASTTFSSDRNNEQFF	TGTGCCAGCACCACCTTCTCGTCGGACAGAAACAATGAGCAGTTCTTC
TRBJ1-2	.	TRBV30	.	CAWSVIEYSNYGYTF	TGTGCCTGGAGTGTAATAGAGTACTCTAACTATGGCTACACCTTC